A single sample gave rise to the 23 T cell receptor beta chains below, sequenced in a study of blood T cell repertoires in COVID-19. Using immunoSEQ multiplex PCR, the repertoire was profiled, and TCRdb retains in-frame clones only, with some absent. The sample shows some 190,000 clones, roughly 80% of them seen only once. The sequencing sample was made of peripheral blood. All receptors derive from a human donor in a cohort sampled during active COVID-19.

V gene TRBV6-5 combines with J gene TRBJ1-5; D might be TRBD1 (6 bases). CDR1 is MNHEY, CDR2 SVGAGI, per germline. The CDR3 totals 13 residues. V gave up 11 bases and J gave up 4 bases, with 15 bases separating them. CDR3 protein: CAARQVNNQPQHF. The CDR3 nucleotides are TGTGCCGCCCGACAGGTGAATAATCAGCCCCAGCATTTT.

The chain links TRBV6-5 to TRBJ1-5; 7 bases are a match to TRBD1. The germline V gene has CDR1 MNHEY and CDR2 SVGAGI. Trimming removed 6 bases from V and 7 bases from J; junction bases left unmatched: 6. The CDR3 covers 13 residues. CDR3 bases: TGTGCCAGCAGGACAGGGCAATCACAGCCCCAGCATTTT. Translated: CASRTGQSQPQHF.

A few counts support this clone. This rearrangement joins TRBV19 to TRBJ2-5; D is possibly TRBD2 (6 bases). The V and J ends lost 3 bases and 7 bases respectively, with 15 bases between them. Germline CDR1 reads LNHDA; CDR2 reads SQIVND (reference sequence). The CDR3 has 14 residues. The CDR3, as DNA: TGTGCCAGTAGTATTGGGAAAGCCGGGGGGACCCAGTACTTC. This codes for CASSIGKAGGTQYF.

The chain carries TRBV5-1 and TRBJ1-5; no firm D call. CDR1 is SGHRS and CDR2 is YFSETQ in the germline V gene. Deletions cut 0 bases from V and 2 bases from J, with 12 bases between. CDR3 length equals 16 residues. CDR3 DNA: TGCGCCAGCAGCTTGGGGGAGTCTAGGGGCAATCAGCCCCAGCATTTT. Amino acid sequence: CASSLGESRGNQPQHF.

The chain employs TRBV11-3 and TRBJ2-1; 10 nucleotides match TRBD2. From germline, CDR1 is SGHNT and CDR2 YENEEA. V shed 5 bases and J 5 bases; nucleotides not matched to a gene: 9. The CDR3 extends over 16 amino acids. The CDR3 DNA sequence: TGTGCCAGCAGCGCCGCGGGTAGCGGGGGGAACAATGAGCAGTTCTTC. Protein: CASSAAGSGGNNEQFF.

This clone was detected only once. V usage is TRBV2 and J usage is TRBJ2-5; D possibly corresponds to TRBD2 (5 bases). Germline CDR1 and CDR2: SNHLY and FYNNEI. This CDR3 spans 14 amino acids. Trimming stripped 7 bases from V and 5 bases from J, with 17 bases between. In DNA form, the CDR3 reads TGTGCCAGCACCGAGGGTAGAGGGCGCGAGACCCAGTACTTC. The encoded protein is CASTEGRGRETQYF.

Notes on this clone: The sample has other DNA sequences that encode this CDR3 too. The chain has TRBV18 and TRBJ2-7; possibly TRBD1 for D (5 bases). The germline CDR1 and CDR2 sequences are KGHSH and LQKENI. V dropped 3 bases and J dropped 0 bases, with 9 bases sitting between them. This CDR3 comprises 14 residues. The DNA for the CDR3 is TGTGCCAGCTCACCCGAACAGGACTCCTACGAGCAGTACTTC. Protein: CASSPEQDSYEQYF. Drawing the rest from reference TRBV18 and TRBJ2-7, the complete variable domain is NAGVMQNPRHLVRRRGQEARLRCSPMKGHSHVYWYRQLPEEGLKFMVYLQKENIIDESGMPKERFSAEFPKEGPSILRIQQVVRGDSAAYFCASSPEQDSYEQYFGPGTRLTVT.

This clone has just a few counts. The chain joins TRBV6-2 or TRBV6-3 to TRBJ1-5; D perhaps matches TRBD1 (5 bases). CDR3 length: 16 residues. Germline V gives CDR1 MNHEY, CDR2 SVGEGT. The germline V and J ends were trimmed by 6 bases and 2 bases, with 17 bases remaining between them. CDR3 protein: CASSWVRRVGNQPQHF. The CDR3 region has the DNA TGTGCCAGCAGCTGGGTCCGCAGGGTCGGCAATCAGCCCCAGCATTTT.

The chain carries TRBV15 and TRBJ2-2, with TRBD2 as a possible D gene (6 bases). The CDR3 loop spans 16 amino acids. Trimming left V 7 bases short and J 0 bases short, with 15 bases between. Germline CDR1 LNHNV, CDR2 YYDKDF (reference sequence). The CDR3, as DNA: TGTGCCACCAATGCGGTTGGAGGGGCGAACACCGGGGAGCTGTTTTTT. This encodes CATNAVGGANTGELFF.

V usage is TRBV18 and J usage is TRBJ2-7, with 12 nucleotides matching TRBD1. From germline, CDR1 is KGHSH and CDR2 LQKENI. This CDR3 contains 18 residues. Trimming removed 3 bases from V and 3 bases from J; junction bases left unmatched: 12. The DNA for the CDR3 is TGTGCCAGCTCACCCTCCGGGACAGGGGGCTTGAGAGGCTACGAGCAGTACTTC. Amino acid sequence: CASSPSGTGGLRGYEQYF.

The chain is built from TRBV7-6 and TRBJ1-6; 9 positions match TRBD1. V shed 5 bases, J shed 4 bases, and the junction held 9 bases outside the gene matches. CDR1 and CDR2 (germline): SGHVS, FNYEAQ. This CDR3 spans 17 amino acids. The chain's CDR3 is CASSLRTGDRYNSPLHF. CDR3 coding DNA: TGTGCCAGCAGCCTAAGGACAGGGGACCGTTATAATTCACCCCTCCACTTT.

The chain has TRBV7-3 and TRBJ2-3, with TRBD2 identical over 7 bases. The length of the CDR3 is 15 residues. With V trimmed by 5 bases and J by 5 bases, 10 bases remained unmatched. CDR1 and CDR2 from the germline V gene are SGHTA and FQGTGA. CDR3 loop: CASSPVAGLGDTQYF. The CDR3 DNA reads TGTGCCAGCAGCCCCGTAGCGGGCTTGGGAGATACGCAGTATTTT.

The CDR3 sequence is CSVVGLAGNEQFF. Written as DNA, the CDR3 is TGCAGCGTGGTTGGACTAGCTGGCAATGAGCAGTTCTTC. This chain uses TRBV29-1 with TRBJ2-1, with TRBD2 identical over 8 bases. V was pared by 6 bases and J by 6 bases, with 7 bases of the junction left unmatched. CDR1 is SQVTM, CDR2 ANQGSEA, per germline. CDR3 length: 13 residues.

The genes are TRBV30 and TRBJ1-3, with D perhaps TRBD1 (5 bases). The germline V and J ends were trimmed by 4 bases and 5 bases, with 21 bases remaining between them. CDR1 is GTSNPN, CDR2 SVGIG, per germline (reference sequence). This CDR3 contains 16 residues. The CDR3 DNA follows: TGTGCCTGGAAGACCGGGGGGACCGCAATTCGAAACACCATATATTTT. Amino acid sequence: CAWKTGGTAIRNTIYF.

The chain carries TRBV9 and TRBJ1-2; 7 bases align to TRBD1. The V gene's germline CDR1 is SGDLS and CDR2 YYNGEE. The CDR3 sequence is 14 residues long. V shed 4 bases, J shed 7 bases, and the junction held 10 bases outside the gene matches. This CDR3 reads CASSKYRGIGGYTF. The CDR3 DNA sequence: TGTGCCAGCAGCAAATACAGGGGCATCGGTGGCTACACCTTC.

This clone was counted once. The chain combines TRBV7-2 with TRBJ1-6, with D unclear. The CDR3 contains 16 residues. V was trimmed by 1 base and J by 13 bases, leaving 20 bases between them. The germline V gene encodes CDR1 SGHTA and CDR2 FQGNSA. The CDR3 protein is CASSLDAQIPWPPLHF. CDR3 sequence (DNA): TGTGCCAGCAGCTTAGATGCACAGATCCCCTGGCCCCCCCTCCACTTT.

The CDR3, as DNA: TGTGCCAGCAGTGGGACAGGGTCCGGGTACGAGCAGTACTTC. The encoded protein is CASSGTGSGYEQYF. J is TRBJ2-7 and V is TRBV7-2; the match to TRBD1 covers 9 bases. The CDR3 contains 14 residues. In germline, CDR1 is SGHTA, CDR2 FQGNSA. With V trimmed by 6 bases and J by 4 bases, 7 bases remained unmatched.

This clone was seen just once. This sequence joins TRBV19 and TRBJ2-3; the match to TRBD1 covers 7 bases. Germline assignment: CDR1 LNHDA and CDR2 SQIVND (reference sequence). The CDR3 covers 14 residues. V shed 10 bases and J 2 bases; nucleotides not matched to a gene: 9. In nucleotides, the CDR3 is TGTGCCACAACACAAGGGACAGCCACAGATACGCAGTATTTT. Translating gives CATTQGTATDTQYF.

The V call is TRBV3-1 (or the pseudogene TRBV3-2), the J call TRBJ1-2; D perhaps matches TRBD1 (5 bases). V lost 0 bases and J 4 bases, leaving 9 bases between the germline ends. This CDR3 comprises 14 residues. Germline assignment: CDR1 LGHDT and CDR2 YNNKEL (reference sequence). The CDR3 spells CASSQDRGIYGYTF. The CDR3 DNA follows: TGTGCCAGCAGCCAAGACCGGGGGATCTATGGCTACACCTTC.

The chain has TRBV2 and TRBJ1-5, with a weak D call TRBD1 (6 bases). V lost 4 bases and J 3 bases, leaving 10 bases between the germline ends. Germline values: CDR1 SNHLY, CDR2 FYNNEI. CDR3 length: 14 amino acids. The CDR3 nucleotides read TGTGCCAGCAGTGGAGGGGGTACCAATCAGCCCCAGCATTTT. Amino acid sequence: CASSGGGTNQPQHF.

The chain carries TRBV5-1 and TRBJ2-1; TRBD2 might be the D (6 bases). This CDR3 spans 16 amino acids. With 2 bases removed from V and 3 bases from J, the gap between germline ends came to 15 bases. CDR1 and CDR2 from the germline V gene are SGHRS and YFSETQ. The CDR3 DNA sequence: TGCGCCAGCAGCTTCAGCCGGGACTGGATCTACAATGAGCAGTTCTTC. Protein product: CASSFSRDWIYNEQFF.

This chain links TRBV2 with TRBJ1-5; D might be TRBD1 (6 bases). Germline CDR1 reads SNHLY; CDR2 reads FYNNEI. There are 15 residues in the CDR3. V dropped 6 bases and J dropped 5 bases, with 17 bases sitting between them. CDR3 in DNA: TGTGCCAGCAGCGGGGCACGAGGGGGGGATCAGCCCCAGCATTTT. Translated, it gives CASSGARGGDQPQHF.

This rearrangement joins TRBV2 to TRBJ1-1, with TRBD1 matching over 8 bases. The germline gives CDR1 SNHLY, CDR2 FYNNEI. V gave up 7 bases and J gave up 1 base; unmatched junction bases: 5. The CDR3 contains 14 residues. The CDR3 DNA sequence: TGTGCCAGCAACGGGGGGACAGGGAACACTGAAGCTTTCTTT. Encoded protein: CASNGGTGNTEAFF.